The next 4 T cell receptor beta chains were all read from a single sample in a study of tumor-infiltrating lymphocytes in glioblastoma multiforme. TCR beta libraries were built from RNA through three nested multiplex PCR rounds using modified ARM-PCR. One entry per CDR3 protein, called by TCRdb with MiXCR from the multiplex PCR reads. The sample has over 10,000 distinct CDR3 sequences; roughly 70% are singletons. The sample was brain tumor tissue. These receptors were collected from a male donor with glioblastoma.

This clonotype was observed at least ten times. This sequence may be a read error, since a much larger clone differs from it by one base. CDR3 sequence reads: CASSPTGGIETRYF. CDR3 nucleotides: TGTGCCAGCAGTCCGACAGGGGGGATAGAGACCCGGTACTTC. The chain recombines TRBV5-4 with TRBJ2-5, with 9 bases identical to TRBD1. The CDR3 is 14 amino acids. The germline V gene encodes CDR1 SGHNT and CDR2 YYREEE (reference sequence). The full variable domain, rest sourced from reference TRBV5-4 and TRBJ2-5, is ETGVTQSPTHLIKTRGQQVTLRCSSQSGHNTVSWYQQALGQGPQFIFQYYREEENGRGNFPPRFSGLQFPNYSSELNVNALELDDSALYLCASSPTGGIETRYFGPGTRLLVL.

The chain has TRBV20-1 and TRBJ2-3; no reliable D call. CDR1 is DFQATT and CDR2 is SNEGSKA in the germline V gene (reference sequence). CDR3 length equals 14 residues. Trimming removed 6 bases from V and 0 bases from J, with 13 bases in between. DNA of the CDR3: TGCAGTGCATGCGCGATCCCTAGCACAGATACGCAGTATTTT. Encoded protein: CSACAIPSTDTQYF.

V gene TRBV28 combines with J gene TRBJ1-5, with a possible D match to TRBD1 (5 bases). V was clipped by 4 bases and J by 9 bases, with 7 bases between them. The CDR3 runs 11 residues. Germline V gene lookup returns CDR1 MDHEN and CDR2 SYDVKM. DNA for the CDR3: TGTGCCAGCAGTTCTCAGGGGCCCCAGCATTTT. Protein: CASSSQGPQHF.

This clonotype was observed once. The CDR3 carries no conserved terminal phenylalanine or tryptophan, so it likely arises from a read error. The CDR3 loop is CDSSLDRGYEQFL. As DNA, the CDR3 is TGTGACAGCAGCTTAGATAGGGGGTATGAGCAGTTCTTA. J is TRBJ2-1 and V is TRBV11-2, with a weak D call TRBD1 (6 bases). The length of the CDR3 is 13 residues. Germline CDR1 reads SGHAT; CDR2 reads FQNNGV.